Below are 19 T cell receptor beta chains sequenced from a single sample in a study of T-cell memory formation after mild COVID-19. TCRdb independently ran MiXCR on the 5' RACE reads; one entry per CDR3 protein. In the table there are 500,000 to 550,000 distinct CDR3 sequences, just over 20% of which are singletons. Material for sequencing was PBMCs or a T cell subset sorted from them (not recorded which). Source of these receptors: an adult woman who had mild COVID-19 (a few samples of this study predate the infection). Cell type and time point are not known.

The chain is built from TRBV5-1 and TRBJ2-5, with 7 bases matching TRBD2. The V gene end was trimmed by 0 bases and the J gene end by 1 base; junction bases not matched to a gene: 9. This CDR3 has 17 amino acids. Germline assignment: CDR1 SGHRS and CDR2 YFSETQ. For the CDR3, the DNA is TGCGCCAGCAGCTTGGGGGCTAGCGGAGGTACCCAAGAGACCCAGTACTTC. It encodes CASSLGASGGTQETQYF.

This clonotype has only a few counts. The chain is built from TRBV12-3 or TRBV12-4 and TRBJ1-1; D not resolved. The CDR3 is made up of 14 amino acids. Trimming pared 3 bases from V and 2 bases from J, leaving 10 bases between. The CDR3 spells CASSFSLSNTEAFF. The CDR3 DNA follows: TGTGCCAGCAGTTTTTCCCTATCTAACACTGAAGCTTTCTTT.

The chain is built from TRBV10-3 and TRBJ2-5; 11 bases match TRBD1. The CDR3 has 15 residues. J gave up 5 bases and V 3 bases, and 5 bases lay outside the gene matches. Germline CDR1 is ENHRY and CDR2 is SYGVKD. CDR3 sequence: CAISDWDRGVETQYF. The DNA for the CDR3 is TGTGCCATCAGTGATTGGGACAGGGGGGTCGAGACCCAGTACTTC.

This clonotype came up a few times. The chain uses TRBV20-1 and TRBJ2-3; no clear D. Trimming removed 2 bases from V and 0 bases from J, with 6 bases in between. Germline CDR1 reads DFQATT; CDR2 reads SNEGSKA (reference sequence). The CDR3 has 13 amino acids. The DNA of the CDR3 is TGCAGTGCTAGAATCGGTAGCACAGATACGCAGTATTTT. Protein: CSARIGSTDTQYF.

This clonotype was observed a handful of times. V is TRBV12-3 or TRBV12-4 and J is TRBJ2-5, with no clear D. The CDR3 runs 13 residues. With 6 bases removed from V and 5 bases from J, the gap between germline ends came to 13 bases. CDR3 in DNA: TGTGCCAGCAGACCCGGTCGGTTGGAGACCCAGTACTTC. Translated: CASRPGRLETQYF.

This clonotype was picked up a small number of times. This chain links TRBV3-1 with TRBJ2-3, with 7 bases fitting TRBD2. The V gene end was trimmed by 2 bases and the J gene end by 4 bases; junction bases not matched to a gene: 3. Germline V gene sequence: CDR1 LGHDT, CDR2 YNNKEL (reference sequence). The CDR3 is 14 residues long. CDR3 residues: CASSQRTRADTQYF. As DNA, the CDR3 is TGTGCCAGCAGCCAACGGACTAGAGCAGATACGCAGTATTTT.

This clonotype was counted only a few times. The chain uses TRBV20-1 and TRBJ2-3; 10 bases fit TRBD2. The CDR3 runs to 15 residues. Per germline, CDR1 DFQATT and CDR2 SNEGSKA (reference sequence). The V gene end was trimmed by 6 bases and the J gene end by 2 bases; junction bases not matched to a gene: 8. The CDR3 reads CSAEAGGRATDTQYF. The CDR3 region has the DNA TGCAGTGCCGAAGCGGGGGGGCGAGCCACAGATACGCAGTATTTT.

The chain combines TRBV10-3 with TRBJ2-3, with 9 bases matching TRBD2. The CDR3 length is 17 residues. In germline, CDR1 is ENHRY, CDR2 SYGVKD. J gave up 4 bases and V 6 bases, and 14 bases lay outside the gene matches. CDR3 sequence: CAISATGTSYDPDTQYF. In DNA, the CDR3 is TGTGCCATCAGCGCCACCGGGACTAGCTATGATCCAGATACGCAGTATTTT.

The V and J genes are TRBV29-1 and TRBJ1-1; D is ambiguous. V was shortened by 5 bases and J by 4 bases, with 11 bases between the two germline ends. The germline V gene encodes CDR1 SQVTM and CDR2 ANQGSEA. There are 12 residues in the CDR3. DNA of the CDR3: TGCAGCGTTAAGACACTACCCACTGAAGCTTTCTTT. Translation gives CSVKTLPTEAFF.

In its sample, this clonotype was seen a few times. The genes are TRBV2 and TRBJ2-1; maybe TRBD1 (6 bases). Trimming shortened V by 6 bases and J by 2 bases, and 17 bases separated the two germline ends. Germline CDR1 is SNHLY and CDR2 is FYNNEI. The CDR3 totals 16 residues. The CDR3 DNA follows: TGTGCCAGCAGACGACAGGTTTTAGCAGCCTACAATGAGCAGTTCTTC. As protein: CASRRQVLAAYNEQFF.

This chain joins TRBV10-3 and TRBJ1-5, with D hard to call. The CDR3 runs to 13 residues. The V gene's germline CDR1 is ENHRY and CDR2 SYGVKD. Trimming removed 6 bases from V and 1 base from J, with 7 bases in between. Here the CDR3 reads CAISDDSNQPQHF. The CDR3 DNA follows: TGTGCCATCAGCGATGACAGCAATCAGCCCCAGCATTTT.

In this sample, this clonotype turned up a few times. The chain combines TRBV7-8 with TRBJ2-3; D is perhaps TRBD1 (6 bases). CDR3 length: 16 residues. Trimming removed 1 base from V and 0 bases from J, with 11 bases in between. Per germline, CDR1 SGHVS and CDR2 FQNEAQ. CDR3 amino acids: CASSLDHGGSTDTQYF. The CDR3 region has the DNA TGTGCCAGCAGCTTAGACCATGGGGGCAGCACAGATACGCAGTATTTT.

This sequence joins TRBV27 and TRBJ1-1, with 7 nucleotides matching TRBD1. The trim removed 1 base at V and 7 bases at J, leaving 9 bases unmatched. In germline, CDR1 is MNHEY, CDR2 SMNVEV (reference sequence). CDR3 length equals 15 residues. The CDR3 coding sequence is TGTGCCAGCAGTTTATACGCAGGGGGGGATATTGAAGCTTTCTTT. This codes for CASSLYAGGDIEAFF.

V gene TRBV7-9 combines with J gene TRBJ1-6; D gene unclear. The ends were cut back, 1 base at V and 0 bases at J, with 7 bases in the middle. The germline gives CDR1 SEHNR, CDR2 FQNEAQ (reference sequence). This CDR3 comprises 16 residues. CDR3 in amino acids: CASSLGGSSYNSPLHF. For the CDR3, the DNA is TGTGCCAGCAGCTTAGGGGGTAGCTCCTATAATTCACCCCTCCACTTT.

This clonotype was detected a few times. The chain recombines TRBV5-1 with TRBJ2-3; 7 bases align to TRBD1. Germline CDR1 is SGHRS and CDR2 is YFSETQ. The V segment lost 9 bases and the J segment 0 bases; nucleotides outside the gene matches: 4. The length of the CDR3 is 13 residues. CDR3 nucleotide sequence: TGCGCCACGAAACAGGGGAGCACAGATACGCAGTATTTT. This gives the protein CATKQGSTDTQYF. Full variable domain (rest looked up from reference TRBV5-1 and TRBJ2-3): KAGVTQTPRYLIKTRGQQVTLSCSPISGHRSVSWYQQTPGQGLQFLFEYFSETQRNKGNFPGRFSGRQFSNSRSEMNVSTLELGDSALYLCATKQGSTDTQYFGPGTRLTVL.

This chain uses TRBV27 with TRBJ1-1; D might be TRBD1 (6 bases). CDR1 and CDR2 (germline): MNHEY, SMNVEV (reference sequence). Trimming took off 7 bases at V and 0 bases at J, with 15 bases between the two ends. The CDR3 is made up of 15 amino acids. DNA of the CDR3: TGTGCCAGCAACTCGCGTGGGGGGCTGAACACTGAAGCTTTCTTT. Protein: CASNSRGGLNTEAFF.

This clonotype was detected only a few times. The CDR3: CASSLEATQYF. CDR3 in DNA: TGCGCCAGCAGCTTGGAGGCGACCCAGTACTTC. The rearrangement uses TRBV5-1 and TRBJ2-5; D not certain. V was pared by 0 bases and J by 7 bases, with 4 bases between. The CDR3 totals 11 residues. CDR1 SGHRS and CDR2 YFSETQ come from the germline V gene.

The V and J genes are TRBV4-1 and TRBJ2-2; D could derive from TRBD1 or TRBD2 (5 bases each). Germline CDR1 MGHRA, CDR2 YSYEKL. V lost 4 bases and J lost 4, with 16 bases in between. The CDR3 covers 16 residues. The CDR3, as DNA: TGCGCCAGCAGCCCTCTCCCGGGACCCGTCACCGGGGAGCTGTTTTTT. Translation gives CASSPLPGPVTGELFF.

The rearrangement joins TRBV5-1 to TRBJ2-5; D possibly corresponds to TRBD1 (5 bases). This CDR3 comprises 13 residues. Trimming took off 5 bases at V and 2 bases at J, with 10 bases between the two ends. Germline V gene data show CDR1 as SGHRS and CDR2 as YFSETQ. The CDR3: CASRRQLQETQYF. Here the CDR3 DNA reads TGCGCCAGCAGACGACAGCTGCAAGAGACCCAGTACTTC.